This T cell receptor beta chain was sequenced in a study of response to subunit inactivated influenza vaccine. Trimming removed 5 bases at V and 3 bases at J, with 14 bases between. The germline CDR1 and CDR2 sequences are PRHDT and FYEKMQ (reference sequence). The length of the CDR3 is 14 residues. In its sample, this clonotype was seen many times. Using its own MiXCR run on the RT-PCR reads, TCRdb lists one record per CDR3 protein. The sample gives under 200,000 distinct CDR3 sequences, more than 10% of which show up once; about 29% is in the top ten. This sample also belongs to another study, concerning T cells expressing NK-cell markers. Per that paper: cDNA encoding TCR beta was synthesized via 5'RACE template switching incorporating UMIs.

The TCR comes from a middle-aged man who received an inactivated influenza vaccine. The source material was CD8+ T cells sorted from PBMCs, sampled 11 to 12 days after vaccination. The V and J genes are TRBV13 and TRBJ2-7; D may be TRBD2 (6 bases). CDR3 in DNA: TGTGCCAGCAGCCAGGGACTTACCTACTACGAGCAGTACTTC. This translates into CASSQGLTYYEQYF.